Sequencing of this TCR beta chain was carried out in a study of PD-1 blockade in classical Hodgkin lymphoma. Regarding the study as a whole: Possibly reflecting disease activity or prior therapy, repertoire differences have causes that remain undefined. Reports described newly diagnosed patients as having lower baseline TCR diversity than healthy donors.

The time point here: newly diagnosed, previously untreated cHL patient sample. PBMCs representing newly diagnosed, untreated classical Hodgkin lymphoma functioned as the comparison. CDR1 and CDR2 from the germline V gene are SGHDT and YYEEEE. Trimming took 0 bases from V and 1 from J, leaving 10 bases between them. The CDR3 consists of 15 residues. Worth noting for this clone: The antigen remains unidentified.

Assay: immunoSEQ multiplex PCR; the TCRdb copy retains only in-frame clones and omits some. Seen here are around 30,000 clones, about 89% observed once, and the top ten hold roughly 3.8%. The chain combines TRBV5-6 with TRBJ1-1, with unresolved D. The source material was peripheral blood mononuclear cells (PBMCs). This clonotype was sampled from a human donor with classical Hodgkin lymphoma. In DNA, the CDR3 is TGTGCCAGCAGCTTGGATTCAGGTTCGAACACTGAAGCTTTCTTT. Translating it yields CASSLDSGSNTEAFF.